This is a list of T cell receptor beta chains from one sample in a study of beta chain features in type 1 diabetes. Data came from immunoSEQ multiplex PCR; TCRdb stores just in-frame clones and leaves some out. The sample lists around 320,000 clones, 11% to 15% seen once, with under 8.5% in the top ten. Sequencing was done on a sample of central memory CD4+ T cells from blood. These receptors all stem from a man aged 30 to 45 in good health. The CDR3 runs from the conserved cysteine through the conserved F or W. The D gene is left open where the match is weak. Clone size is shown for a subset of rows, as once, few, many or a class of expanded clone.

clone size,D gene,V gene,J gene,CDR3 protein,CDR3 DNA
-,-,TRBV4-3,TRBJ1-1,CASSQDFQAEAFF,TGCGCCAGCAGCCAAGATTTCCAGGCTGAAGCTTTCTTT
-,-,TRBV4-3,TRBJ2-3,CASSQDFSDTQYF,TGCGCCAGCAGCCAAGATTTTTCAGATACGCAGTATTTT
-,TRBD2,TRBV6-1,TRBJ2-5,CAITDWTRETQYF,TGTGCCATCACCGACTGGACTAGAGAGACCCAGTACTTC
-,TRBD1,TRBV7-8,TRBJ2-1,CASSPTLGTAFF,TGTGCCAGCAGCCCTACGCTGGGGACAGCCTTCTTC
few,-,TRBV27,TRBJ2-3,CASSQRLSLTDTQYF,TGTGCCAGCAGCCAGAGATTGAGTCTGACAGATACGCAGTATTTT
many,-,TRBV12-5,TRBJ2-5,CASRTDQETQYF,TGTGCTAGTCGGACGGACCAAGAGACCCAGTACTTC
few,-,TRBV9,TRBJ2-6,CASRYTGANVLTF,TGTGCCAGCAGGTACACTGGGGCCAACGTCCTGACTTTC
few,-,TRBV11-3,TRBJ2-3,CASSFDGKITDTQYF,TGTGCCAGCAGCTTCGACGGGAAAATCACAGATACGCAGTATTTT
few,-,TRBV9,TRBJ2-2,CASSVDRANTGELFF,TGTGCCAGCAGCGTAGACAGGGCAAACACCGGGGAGCTGTTTTTT
-,-,TRBV9,TRBJ2-5,CASSVGLTGADGTQYF,TGTGCCAGCAGCGTAGGGCTGACCGGGGCAGATGGGACCCAGTACTTC
-,-,TRBV15,TRBJ2-7,CATSNSAFYEQYF,TGTGCCACCAGCAACTCAGCCTTCTACGAGCAGTACTTC
-,-,TRBV25-1,TRBJ1-4,CASSEYGWEELFF,TGTGCCAGCAGTGAATATGGGTGGGAGGAACTGTTTTTT
few,-,TRBV6-5,TRBJ2-5,CASSPSGFPQETQYF,TGTGCCAGCAGCCCCTCAGGGTTTCCCCAAGAGACCCAGTACTTC
few,-,TRBV11-2,TRBJ1-2,CASTPGRAGGYTF,TGTGCCAGCACCCCCGGGCGGGCGGGGGGCTACACCTTC
-,-,TRBV6-6,TRBJ1-2,CASTRGLNYGYTF,TGTGCCAGCACGCGGGGACTCAACTATGGCTACACCTTC
few,-,TRBV2,TRBJ1-1,CASGGQLWTEAFF,TGTGCCAGCGGAGGACAGTTATGGACTGAAGCTTTCTTT
-,-,TRBV5-4,TRBJ2-5,CASSLEASSETQYF,TGTGCCAGCAGCTTGGAAGCTAGTAGCGAGACCCAGTACTTC
-,-,TRBV7-2,TRBJ1-6,CASSLGGDLVSLHF,TGTGCCAGCAGCTTAGGAGGCGATTTGGTGTCCCTCCACTTT
many,-,TRBV7-2,TRBJ2-1,CASSLVVEQFF,TGTGCCAGCAGCTTAGTTGTTGAGCAGTTCTTC
-,-,TRBV6-5,TRBJ2-2,CATGQKNTGELFF,TGTGCCACTGGACAGAAAAACACCGGGGAGCTGTTTTTT
few,-,TRBV4-3,TRBJ2-1,CASSQALGNKQFF,TGCGCCAGCAGCCAAGCGCTCGGGAATAAGCAGTTCTTC
many,-,TRBV6-5,TRBJ1-2,CASSQTASGDYGYTF,TGTGCCAGCAGCCAAACCGCCTCAGGGGACTATGGCTACACCTTC
few,TRBD1,TRBV25-1,TRBJ1-2,CASSESGRGRGYTF,TGTGCCAGCAGTGAATCAGGCAGGGGGCGCGGCTACACCTTC
-,TRBD2,TRBV4-2,TRBJ2-1,CASSQEASGRNEQFF,TGTGCCAGCAGCCAAGAGGCTAGCGGGAGGAATGAGCAGTTCTTC
few,-,TRBV5-4,TRBJ1-2,CASSHAWSPSTRRDGYTF,TGCGCCAGCAGCCATGCTTGGAGCCCGTCAACCCGAAGGGATGGCTACACCTTC
few,-,TRBV11-3,TRBJ2-4,CASSLEGAGRDIQYF,TGTGCCAGCAGCTTAGAGGGGGCTGGGAGGGACATTCAGTACTTC
many,TRBD1,TRBV28,TRBJ2-5,CASMVRPGGETQYF,TGTGCCAGCATGGTTAGACCAGGGGGCGAGACCCAGTACTTC
few,-,TRBV15,TRBJ1-5,CATSRDLAYQPQHF,TGTGCCACCAGCAGAGATCTGGCATATCAGCCCCAGCATTTT
few,TRBD1,TRBV5-1,TRBJ1-1,CASSPGQGNTEAFF,TGCGCCAGCAGCCCCGGACAGGGGAACACTGAAGCTTTCTTT
few,-,TRBV5-1,TRBJ2-2,CASSLDMAATGELFF,TGCGCCAGCAGCTTGGACATGGCTGCCACCGGGGAGCTGTTTTTT
-,-,TRBV30,TRBJ1-1,CAWTQLQGVNTEAFF,TGTGCCTGGACCCAACTACAGGGCGTGAACACTGAAGCTTTCTTT
-,-,TRBV2,TRBJ1-6,CASSLSGGISPLHF,TGTGCCAGCTCCCTCTCGGGGGGGATTTCACCCCTCCACTTT
few,-,TRBV10-3,TRBJ2-5,CAISDLETQYF,TGTGCCATCAGTGATTTGGAGACCCAGTACTTC
-,TRBD2,TRBV7-3,TRBJ2-2,CASSSSGNTGELFF,TGTGCCAGCAGCTCTAGCGGGAACACCGGGGAGCTGTTTTTT
many,-,TRBV20-1,TRBJ2-1,CSASYNEQFF,TGCAGTGCGTCATACAATGAGCAGTTCTTC
few,TRBD2,TRBV5-1,TRBJ2-5,CASSSSGTSEETQYF,TGCGCCAGCAGCTCATCCGGGACTAGCGAAGAGACCCAGTACTTC
-,-,TRBV7-8,TRBJ2-5,CASSGETQYF,TGTGCCAGCAGCGGGGAGACCCAGTACTTC
few,-,TRBV5-1,TRBJ1-4,CASSATGPATNEKLFF,TGCGCCAGCAGCGCCACAGGACCTGCAACTAATGAAAAACTGTTTTTT
many,-,TRBV19,TRBJ2-7,CASSSRPPYEQYF,TGTGCCAGTAGTAGTCGTCCCCCCTACGAGCAGTACTTC
-,TRBD2,TRBV18,TRBJ2-3,CASSSGLVGTDTQYF,TGTGCCAGCTCATCGGGACTAGTGGGCACAGATACGCAGTATTTT
-,TRBD2,TRBV6-6,TRBJ2-1,CATKGGSSYNEQFF,TGTGCCACCAAGGGCGGGAGCTCCTACAATGAGCAGTTCTTC
-,-,TRBV25-1,TRBJ1-4,CASSESATNEKLFF,TGTGCCAGCAGTGAATCTGCAACTAATGAAAAACTGTTTTTT
-,-,TRBV27,TRBJ2-1,CASSLTRNVGAWFF,TGTGCCAGCAGCCTCACCCGGAATGTGGGAGCGTGGTTCTTC
-,-,TRBV25-1,TRBJ2-2,CASSVSLGELFF,TGTGCCAGCAGTGTCTCCCTCGGGGAGCTGTTTTTT
-,-,TRBV7-9,TRBJ1-4,CASSRRLDGLGTNEKLFF,TGTGCCAGCAGCCGCCGACTTGATGGCCTTGGGACTAATGAAAAACTGTTTTTT
few,-,TRBV11-3,TRBJ2-1,CASSLVGGTEQFF,TGTGCCAGCAGCTTAGTTGGGGGAACTGAGCAGTTCTTC
-,TRBD1,TRBV4-1,TRBJ1-4,CASSQIGTGAVFEKLFF,TGCGCCAGCAGCCAAATTGGGACAGGGGCTGTCTTTGAAAAACTGTTTTTT
many,TRBD2,TRBV19,TRBJ2-2,CASSTKGTSGGPELFF,TGTGCCAGTAGTACAAAGGGGACTAGCGGGGGGCCTGAGCTGTTTTTT
-,-,TRBV18,TRBJ1-5,CASSRKGGGNQPQHF,TGTGCCAGCTCACGGAAGGGGGGTGGCAATCAGCCCCAGCATTTT
-,TRBD1,TRBV19,TRBJ1-4,CASSIGPTGSVGTNEKLFF,TGTGCCAGTAGTATAGGACCGACAGGGTCGGTGGGAACTAATGAAAAACTGTTTTTT
many,-,TRBV15,TRBJ2-1,CATSRDQGAAEQSFF,TGTGCCACCAGCAGAGATCAAGGGGCAGCTGAGCAGTCTTTCTTC
few,TRBD1,TRBV2,TRBJ2-2,CASRKGQITGELFF,TGTGCCAGCAGAAAGGGACAGATCACCGGGGAGCTGTTTTTT
few,-,TRBV7-3,TRBJ2-5,CASSPRGGRARETQYF,TGTGCCAGCAGCCCCAGGGGGGGGCGGGCTCGAGAGACCCAGTACTTC
few,TRBD1,TRBV10-3,TRBJ1-3,CATKQGASGNTIYF,TGTGCCACAAAACAGGGGGCAAGCGGAAACACCATATATTTT
few,-,TRBV9,TRBJ1-1,CASSQVGSNTEAFF,TGTGCCAGCAGCCAAGTAGGCTCGAACACTGAAGCTTTCTTT
few,-,TRBV13,TRBJ1-1,CASSLRSGLNTEAFF,TGTGCCAGCAGCTTACGTTCAGGGTTGAACACTGAAGCTTTCTTT
few,-,TRBV6-1,TRBJ1-1,CASGPSGPSTEAFF,TGTGCCAGCGGACCCTCAGGTCCCTCCACTGAAGCTTTCTTT